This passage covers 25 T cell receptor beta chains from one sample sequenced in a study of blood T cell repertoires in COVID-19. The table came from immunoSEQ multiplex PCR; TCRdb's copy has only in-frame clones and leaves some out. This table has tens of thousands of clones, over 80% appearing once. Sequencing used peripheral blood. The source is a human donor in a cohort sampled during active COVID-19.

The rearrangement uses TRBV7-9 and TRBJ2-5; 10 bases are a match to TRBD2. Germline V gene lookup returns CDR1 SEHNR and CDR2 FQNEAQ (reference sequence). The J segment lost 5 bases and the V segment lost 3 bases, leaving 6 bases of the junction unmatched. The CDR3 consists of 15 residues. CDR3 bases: TGTGCCAGCAGCTTCCAGCGGGAGGGCCCCGAGACCCAGTACTTC. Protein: CASSFQREGPETQYF.

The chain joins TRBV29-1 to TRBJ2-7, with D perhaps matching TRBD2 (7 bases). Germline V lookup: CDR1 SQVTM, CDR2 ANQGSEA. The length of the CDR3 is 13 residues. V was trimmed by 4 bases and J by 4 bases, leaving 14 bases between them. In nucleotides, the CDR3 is TGCAGCGTTGCCACGGGGGGCAGGTACGAGCAGTACTTC. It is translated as CSVATGGRYEQYF.

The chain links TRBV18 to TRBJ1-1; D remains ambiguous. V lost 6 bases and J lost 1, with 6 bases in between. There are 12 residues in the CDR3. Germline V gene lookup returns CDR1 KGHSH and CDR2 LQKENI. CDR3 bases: TGTGCCAGCTCCCCGGGGAACACTGAAGCTTTCTTT. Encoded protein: CASSPGNTEAFF.

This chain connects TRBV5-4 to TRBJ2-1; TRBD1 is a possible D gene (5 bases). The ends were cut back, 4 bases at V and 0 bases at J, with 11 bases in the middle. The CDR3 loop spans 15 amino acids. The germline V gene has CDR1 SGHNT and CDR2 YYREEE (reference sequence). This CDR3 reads CASSLTGDSYNEQFF. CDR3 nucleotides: TGTGCCAGCAGCCTAACAGGAGACTCCTACAATGAGCAGTTCTTC.

Written as DNA, the CDR3 is TGTGCCAGCAGCGTACGAGGTGTGGGGCCCGACGAGCAGTACTTC. Protein: CASSVRGVGPDEQYF. The J gene is TRBJ2-7, the V gene TRBV9, with TRBD1 as a possible D gene (5 bases). Per germline, CDR1 SGDLS and CDR2 YYNGEE. Between the trimmed V and J ends, which lost 1 base and 5 bases, there was a span of 16 bases. This CDR3 is built from 15 residues.

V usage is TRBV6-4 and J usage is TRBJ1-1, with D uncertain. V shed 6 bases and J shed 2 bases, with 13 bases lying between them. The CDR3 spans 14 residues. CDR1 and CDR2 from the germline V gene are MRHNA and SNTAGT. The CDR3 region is CASRKTEGNTEAFF. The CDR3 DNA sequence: TGTGCCAGCAGGAAGACCGAGGGTAACACTGAAGCTTTCTTT.

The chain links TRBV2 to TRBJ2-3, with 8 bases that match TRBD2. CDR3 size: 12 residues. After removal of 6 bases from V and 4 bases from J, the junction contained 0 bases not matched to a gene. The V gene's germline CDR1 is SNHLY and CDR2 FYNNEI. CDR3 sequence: CASRREADTQYF. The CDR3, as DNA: TGTGCCAGCAGGCGGGAGGCAGATACGCAGTATTTT.

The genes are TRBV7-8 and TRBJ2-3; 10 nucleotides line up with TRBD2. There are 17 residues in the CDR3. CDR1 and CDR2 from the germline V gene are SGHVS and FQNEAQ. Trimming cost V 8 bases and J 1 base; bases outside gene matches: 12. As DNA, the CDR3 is TGTGCCAGCCTCCTCGGGGTAGCGGGGGGTGGCACAGATACGCAGTATTTT. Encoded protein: CASLLGVAGGGTDTQYF.

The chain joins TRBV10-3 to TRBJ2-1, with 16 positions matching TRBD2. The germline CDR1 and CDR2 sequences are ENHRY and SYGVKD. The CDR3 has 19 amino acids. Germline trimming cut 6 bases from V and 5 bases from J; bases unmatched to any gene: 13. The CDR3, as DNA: TGTGCCATCAGCCCGGGACTAGCGGGAGGGCGGGGACCAAACAATGAGCAGTTCTTC. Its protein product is CAISPGLAGGRGPNNEQFF.

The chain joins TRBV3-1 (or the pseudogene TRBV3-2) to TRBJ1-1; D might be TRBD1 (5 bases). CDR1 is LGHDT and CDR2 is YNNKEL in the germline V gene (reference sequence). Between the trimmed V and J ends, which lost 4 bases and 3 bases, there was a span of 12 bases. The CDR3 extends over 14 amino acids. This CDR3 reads CASSLSVGDTEAFF. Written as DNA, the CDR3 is TGTGCCAGCAGCCTGAGTGTAGGGGACACTGAAGCTTTCTTT.

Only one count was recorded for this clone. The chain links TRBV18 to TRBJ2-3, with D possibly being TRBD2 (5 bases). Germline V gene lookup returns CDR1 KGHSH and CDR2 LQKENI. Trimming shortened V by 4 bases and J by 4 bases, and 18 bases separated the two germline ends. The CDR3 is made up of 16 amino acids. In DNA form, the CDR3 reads TGTGCCAGCTCACATGGAGCGGTGCCGGGCCCAGATACGCAGTATTTT. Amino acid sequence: CASSHGAVPGPDTQYF.

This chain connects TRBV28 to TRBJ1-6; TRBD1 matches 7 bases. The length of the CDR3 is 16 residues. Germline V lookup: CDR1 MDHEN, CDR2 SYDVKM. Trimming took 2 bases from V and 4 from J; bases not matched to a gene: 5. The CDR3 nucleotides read TGTGCCAGCAGTTTACGACAGGGAAATTATAATTCACCCCTCCACTTT. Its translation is CASSLRQGNYNSPLHF.

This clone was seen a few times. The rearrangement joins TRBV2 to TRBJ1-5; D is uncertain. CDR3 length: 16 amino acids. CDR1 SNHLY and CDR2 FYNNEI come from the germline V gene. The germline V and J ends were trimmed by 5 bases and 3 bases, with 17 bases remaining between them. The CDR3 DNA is TGTGCCAGCAGTAAATCTCTTACGGACTTCAATCAGCCCCAGCATTTT. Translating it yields CASSKSLTDFNQPQHF.

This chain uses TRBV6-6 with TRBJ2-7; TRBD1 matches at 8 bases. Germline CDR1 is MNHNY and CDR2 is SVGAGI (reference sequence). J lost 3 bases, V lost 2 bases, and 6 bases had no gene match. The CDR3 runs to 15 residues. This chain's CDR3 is CASSYVDRAYYEQYF. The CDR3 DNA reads TGTGCCAGCAGTTACGTGGACAGGGCCTACTACGAGCAGTACTTC.

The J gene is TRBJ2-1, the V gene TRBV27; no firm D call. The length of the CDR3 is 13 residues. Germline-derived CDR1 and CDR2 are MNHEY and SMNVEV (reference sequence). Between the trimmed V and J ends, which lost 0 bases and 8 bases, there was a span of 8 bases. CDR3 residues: CASSLSSSDEQFF. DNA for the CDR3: TGTGCCAGCAGTTTATCGTCGAGCGATGAGCAGTTCTTC.

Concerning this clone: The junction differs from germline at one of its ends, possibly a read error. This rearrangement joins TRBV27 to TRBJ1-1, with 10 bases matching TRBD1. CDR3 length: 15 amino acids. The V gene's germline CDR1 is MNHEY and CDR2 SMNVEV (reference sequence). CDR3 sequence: CASSPGQGLNAEAFF. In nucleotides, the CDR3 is TGTGCCAGCAGTCCGGGACAGGGGTTGAACGCTGAAGCTTTCTTT.

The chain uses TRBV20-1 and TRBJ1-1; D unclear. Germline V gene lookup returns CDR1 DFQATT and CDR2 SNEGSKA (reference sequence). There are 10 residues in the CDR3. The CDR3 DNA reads TGCAGGGTCAGAGGTTCTGAAGCTTTCTTT. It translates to CRVRGSEAFF.

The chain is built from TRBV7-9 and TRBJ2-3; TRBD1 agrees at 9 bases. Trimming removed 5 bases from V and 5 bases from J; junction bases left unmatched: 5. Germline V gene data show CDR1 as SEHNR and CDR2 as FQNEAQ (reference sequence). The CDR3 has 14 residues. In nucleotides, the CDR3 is TGTGCCAGCAGCGTCGGGACAGGGAAAGATACGCAGTATTTT. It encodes CASSVGTGKDTQYF.

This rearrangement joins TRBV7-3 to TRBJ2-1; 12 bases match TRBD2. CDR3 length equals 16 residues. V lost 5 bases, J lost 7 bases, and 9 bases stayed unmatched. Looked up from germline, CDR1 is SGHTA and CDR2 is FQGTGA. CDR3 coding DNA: TGTGCCAGCAGCCCCCGACTAGCGGGAGCTGTAAATGAGCAGTTCTTC. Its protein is CASSPRLAGAVNEQFF. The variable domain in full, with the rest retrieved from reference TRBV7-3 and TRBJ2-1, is GAGVSQTPSNKVTEKGKYVELRCDPISGHTALYWYRQSLGQGPEFLIYFQGTGAADDSGLPNDRFFAVRPEGSVSTLKIQRTERGDSAVYLCASSPRLAGAVNEQFFGPGTRLTVL.

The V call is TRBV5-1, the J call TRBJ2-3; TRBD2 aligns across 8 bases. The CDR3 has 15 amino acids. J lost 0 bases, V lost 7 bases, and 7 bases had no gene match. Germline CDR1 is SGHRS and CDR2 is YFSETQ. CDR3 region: CASRASGLSTDTQYF. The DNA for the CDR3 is TGCGCCAGCCGAGCTAGCGGGCTTAGCACAGATACGCAGTATTTT.

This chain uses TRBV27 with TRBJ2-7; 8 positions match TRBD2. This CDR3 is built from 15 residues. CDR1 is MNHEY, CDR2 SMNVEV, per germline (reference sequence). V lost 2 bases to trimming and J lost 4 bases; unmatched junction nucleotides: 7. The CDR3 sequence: CASSLAGGSMYEQYF. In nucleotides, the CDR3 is TGTGCCAGCAGTTTAGCGGGAGGATCTATGTACGAGCAGTACTTC.

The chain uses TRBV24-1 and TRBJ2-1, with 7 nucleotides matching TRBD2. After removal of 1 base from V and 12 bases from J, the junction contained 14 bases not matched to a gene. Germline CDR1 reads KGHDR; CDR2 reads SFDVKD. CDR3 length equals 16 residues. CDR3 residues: CATSDFNKEGRGWQFF. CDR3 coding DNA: TGTGCCACCAGTGATTTCAATAAAGAGGGGCGGGGGTGGCAGTTCTTC.

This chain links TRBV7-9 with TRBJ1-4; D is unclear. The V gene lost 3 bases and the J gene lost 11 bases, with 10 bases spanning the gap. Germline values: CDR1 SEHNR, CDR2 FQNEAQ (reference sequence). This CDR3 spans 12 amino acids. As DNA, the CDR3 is TGTGCCAGCAGCTTCGAAGCCGGGAAACTGTTTTTT. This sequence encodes CASSFEAGKLFF.

The CDR3: CASSIGTGPLSPLHF. In DNA form, the CDR3 reads TGTGCCAGCAGCATCGGGACAGGGCCACTTTCGCCCCTCCACTTT. This chain links TRBV7-2 with TRBJ1-6; 9 bases match TRBD1. The trim removed 5 bases at V and 13 bases at J, leaving 12 bases unmatched. This CDR3 is built from 15 residues. The germline CDR1 and CDR2 sequences are SGHTA and FQGNSA.

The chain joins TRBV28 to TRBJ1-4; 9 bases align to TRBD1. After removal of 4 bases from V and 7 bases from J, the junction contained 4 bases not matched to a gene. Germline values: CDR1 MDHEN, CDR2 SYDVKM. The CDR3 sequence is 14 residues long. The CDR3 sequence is CASSSGTGLEKLFF. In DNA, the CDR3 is TGTGCCAGCAGTTCCGGGACAGGGCTTGAAAAACTGTTTTTT.